These T cell receptor beta chains were read from a single sample in a study of blood T cell repertoires in COVID-19. Produced via immunoSEQ multiplex PCR; TCRdb's table is partial and in-frame only. The sample has about 370,000 clones, approximately 90% seen once. Sequencing used PBMCs or T cells enriched from blood (not recorded which). The receptor source for this set is a man between 18 and 29 years old who had recovered from COVID-19. Both conserved end residues are part of each CDR3. D genes are given only for firm matches. Clone size is given for some rows only: seen once, a few or many times, or a class if the clone is expanded.

clone_size	d_call	j_call	v_call	cdr3_nt	cdr3_aa
.	TRBD2	TRBJ2-1	TRBV9	TGTGCCAGCAGCGCAGATAGCGGGAGTGGCGTCGATGAGCAGTTCTTC	CASSADSGSGVDEQFF
once	TRBD2	TRBJ2-1	TRBV7-9	TGTGCCAGCAGCCCGGGGGGGACTAGCGGGTCTGACAATGAGCAGTTCTTC	CASSPGGTSGSDNEQFF
.	.	TRBJ1-2	TRBV12-2	TGTGCAAGTCGCTTAGCGCCGGGCAGGGGGCGCCGAAACTATGGCTACACCTTC	CASRLAPGRGRRNYGYTF
few	.	TRBJ2-1	TRBV27	TGTGCCAGCAGTTTGAGTCTCCTGTACAATGAGCAGTTCTTC	CASSLSLLYNEQFF
.	TRBD1	TRBJ2-2	TRBV20-1	TGCAGTGCTAGTGGGGGACAGTTAGCAACCGGGGAGCTGTTTTTT	CSASGGQLATGELFF
.	.	TRBJ1-1	TRBV30	TGTGCCTGGACGGTAGGGGGTGACCCACAAGCTTTCTTT	CAWTVGGDPQAFF
.	.	TRBJ1-1	TRBV7-9	TGTGCCAGCAGCTTAGGCGGGGGGGGCGCGGAAGCTTTCTTT	CASSLGGGGAEAFF
.	.	TRBJ2-2	TRBV30	TGTGCCTGGAGAGGTAGCGGGAACACCGGGGAGCTGTTTTTT	CAWRGSGNTGELFF
.	TRBD1	TRBJ2-1	TRBV11-3	TGTGCCAGCTCGAGGGGGCAGGAGCAGTTCTTC	CASSRGQEQFF
.	TRBD1	TRBJ1-2	TRBV19	TGTGCCAGTAGTATCAAGGGACAGGGGGCCGGCTACACCTTC	CASSIKGQGAGYTF
.	.	TRBJ2-3	TRBV7-2	TGTGCCAGCAGCTTCTTCGAGGGCCGGACAGATACGCAGTATTTT	CASSFFEGRTDTQYF
.	.	TRBJ2-7	TRBV12-3/TRBV12-4	TGTGCCAGTGTCCCGTCGGGGGGCAGGGAGCAGTACTTC	CASVPSGGREQYF
.	.	TRBJ2-3	TRBV7-6	TGTGCCAGCAGCTTAGTTTCTGACGGGGAAGCTAGCACAGATACGCAGTATTTT	CASSLVSDGEASTDTQYF
.	TRBD2	TRBJ2-5	TRBV19	TGTGCCAGTAGTATAGGACTAGCGGGACTAACCCAAGAGACCCAGTACTTC	CASSIGLAGLTQETQYF
.	TRBD2	TRBJ2-2	TRBV10-3	TGTGCCATCAGTGATCCGACTAGCGGGAACACCGGGGAGCTGTTTTTT	CAISDPTSGNTGELFF
.	.	TRBJ2-1	TRBV3-1/TRBV3-2	TGTGCCAGCAGCCCTCCCGGGATGCAGGCATACAATGAGCAGTTCTTC	CASSPPGMQAYNEQFF
.	TRBD2	TRBJ2-1	TRBV5-1	TGCGCCAGCAGCTTGAGTCTAGCGGGGAACAATGAGCAGTTCTTC	CASSLSLAGNNEQFF
.	.	TRBJ2-1	TRBV29-1	TGCAGTTATGCCTTACGCTCGGACAATGAGCAGTTCTTC	CSYALRSDNEQFF
.	.	TRBJ1-2	TRBV5-1	TGCGCCAGCAGCTTGGCCGCGTCGTATGGCTACACCTTC	CASSLAASYGYTF
once	.	TRBJ2-7	TRBV18	TGTGCCAGCTCACAAAGGGTACAGGGTACGGGTAACGAGCAGTACTTC	CASSQRVQGTGNEQYF
.	.	TRBJ1-4	TRBV6-5	TGTGCCAGCAGCTCCGGGGCAACTAATGAAAAACTGTTTTTT	CASSSGATNEKLFF
.	.	TRBJ1-2	TRBV11-2	TGTGCCAGCAGCTTAATGGAGGGTGGCTATGGCTACACCTTC	CASSLMEGGYGYTF
.	TRBD1	TRBJ1-1	TRBV2	TGTGCCAGCAGTGGAAGGGGGCTGATCGTGAACACTGAAGCTTTCTTT	CASSGRGLIVNTEAFF
once	.	TRBJ1-5	TRBV5-4	TGTGCCACGCAAAGGAGCCCCGAGACCCGTCAGCCCCAGCATTTT	CATQRSPETRQPQHF